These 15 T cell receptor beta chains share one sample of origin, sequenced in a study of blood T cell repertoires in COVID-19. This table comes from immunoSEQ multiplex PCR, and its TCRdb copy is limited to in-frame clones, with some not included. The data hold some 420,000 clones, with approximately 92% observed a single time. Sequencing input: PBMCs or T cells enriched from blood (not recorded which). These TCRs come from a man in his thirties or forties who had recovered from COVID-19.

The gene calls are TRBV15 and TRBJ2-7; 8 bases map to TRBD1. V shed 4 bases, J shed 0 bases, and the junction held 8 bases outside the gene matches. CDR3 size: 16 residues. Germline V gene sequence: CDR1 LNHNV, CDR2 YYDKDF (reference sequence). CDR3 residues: CATSNSIGTGSYEQYF. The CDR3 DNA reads TGTGCCACCAGCAATTCTATCGGGACAGGCTCCTACGAGCAGTACTTC.

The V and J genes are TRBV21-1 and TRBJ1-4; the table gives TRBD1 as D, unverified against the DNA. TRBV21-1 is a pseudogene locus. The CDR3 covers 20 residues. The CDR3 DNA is TGTGCCAGCAGCAAACATTGCGGGGCGAGGGGGCGCGGAACTAATGAAAAACTGTTTTTT. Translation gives CASSKHCGARGRGTNEKLFF.

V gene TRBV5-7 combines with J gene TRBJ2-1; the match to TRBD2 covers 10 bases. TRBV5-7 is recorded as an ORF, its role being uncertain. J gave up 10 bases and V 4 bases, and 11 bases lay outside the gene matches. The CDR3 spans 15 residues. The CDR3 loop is CASSITGTSELEQFF. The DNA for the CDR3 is TGTGCCAGCAGCATAACCGGGACTAGCGAACTGGAGCAGTTCTTC.

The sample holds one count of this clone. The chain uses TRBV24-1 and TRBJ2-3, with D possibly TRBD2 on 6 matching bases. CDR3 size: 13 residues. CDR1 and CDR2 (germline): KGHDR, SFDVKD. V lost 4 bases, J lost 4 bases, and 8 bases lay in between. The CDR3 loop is CATSDRLADTQYF. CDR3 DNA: TGTGCCACCAGTGACCGACTAGCAGATACGCAGTATTTT.

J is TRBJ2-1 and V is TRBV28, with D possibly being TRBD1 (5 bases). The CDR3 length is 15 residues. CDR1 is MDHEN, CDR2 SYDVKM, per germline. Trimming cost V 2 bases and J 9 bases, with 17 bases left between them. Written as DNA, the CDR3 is TGTGCCAGCAGTTTAGGCCCCACCCCCCAGGGTGAGCAGTTCTTC. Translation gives CASSLGPTPQGEQFF.

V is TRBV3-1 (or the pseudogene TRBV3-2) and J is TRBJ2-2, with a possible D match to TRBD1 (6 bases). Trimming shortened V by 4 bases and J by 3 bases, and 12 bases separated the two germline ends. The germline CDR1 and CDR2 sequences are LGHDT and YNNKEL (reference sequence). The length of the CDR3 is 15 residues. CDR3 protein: CASSPGQTHTGELFF. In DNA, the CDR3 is TGTGCCAGCAGCCCAGGACAGACGCACACCGGGGAGCTGTTTTTT.

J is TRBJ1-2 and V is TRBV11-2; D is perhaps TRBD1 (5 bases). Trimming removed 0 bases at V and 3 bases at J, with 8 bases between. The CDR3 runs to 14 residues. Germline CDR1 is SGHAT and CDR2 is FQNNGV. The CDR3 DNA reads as TGTGCCAGCAGCTTAGACAGGGCTTACTATGGCTACACCTTC. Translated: CASSLDRAYYGYTF. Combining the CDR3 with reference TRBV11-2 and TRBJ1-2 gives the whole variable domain EAGVAQSPRYKIIEKRQSVAFWCNPISGHATLYWYQQILGQGPKLLIQFQNNGVVDDSQLPKDRFSAERLKGVDSTLKIQPAKLEDSAVYLCASSLDRAYYGYTFGSGTRLTVV.

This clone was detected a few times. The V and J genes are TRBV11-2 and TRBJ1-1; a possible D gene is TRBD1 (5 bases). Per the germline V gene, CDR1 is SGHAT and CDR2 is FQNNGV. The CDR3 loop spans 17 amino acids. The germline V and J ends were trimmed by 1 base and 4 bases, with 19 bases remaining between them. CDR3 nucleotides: TGTGCCAGCAGCTTAGTACCCAGGGTGATTGGTGGCACTGAAGCTTTCTTT. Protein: CASSLVPRVIGGTEAFF.

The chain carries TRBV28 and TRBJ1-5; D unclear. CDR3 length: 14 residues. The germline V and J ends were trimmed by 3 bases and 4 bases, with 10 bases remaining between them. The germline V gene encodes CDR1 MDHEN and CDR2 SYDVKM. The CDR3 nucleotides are TGTGCCAGCAGTTTTTCTGGGGAGAATCAGCCCCAGCATTTT. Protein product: CASSFSGENQPQHF.

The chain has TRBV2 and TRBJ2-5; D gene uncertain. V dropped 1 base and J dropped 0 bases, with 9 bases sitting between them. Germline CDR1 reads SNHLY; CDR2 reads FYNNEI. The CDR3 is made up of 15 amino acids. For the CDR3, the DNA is TGTGCCAGCAGTGAAGGTCCCCTAAACCAAGAGACCCAGTACTTC. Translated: CASSEGPLNQETQYF.

Here the CDR3 reads CASSVASGGGGEKLFF. The DNA for the CDR3 is TGTGCCAGCAGCGTAGCGTCGGGTGGAGGTGGTGAAAAACTGTTTTTT. The rearrangement uses TRBV9 and TRBJ1-4; D not certain. V was trimmed by 0 bases and J by 7 bases, leaving 16 bases between them. Germline V CDR1 and CDR2: SGDLS, YYNGEE. There are 16 residues in the CDR3.

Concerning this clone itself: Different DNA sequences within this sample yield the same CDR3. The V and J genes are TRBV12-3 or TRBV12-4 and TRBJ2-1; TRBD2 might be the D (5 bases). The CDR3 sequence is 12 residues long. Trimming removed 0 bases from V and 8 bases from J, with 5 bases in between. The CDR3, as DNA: TGTGCCAGCAGTTTAGCGGGAGATGAGCAGTTCTTC. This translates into CASSLAGDEQFF.

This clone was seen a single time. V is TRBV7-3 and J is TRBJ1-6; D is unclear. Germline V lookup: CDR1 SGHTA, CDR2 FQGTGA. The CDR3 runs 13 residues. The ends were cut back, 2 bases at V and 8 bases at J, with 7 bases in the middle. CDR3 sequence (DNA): TGTGCCAGCAGCTTAGACTGGGATTCACCCCTCCACTTT. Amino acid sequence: CASSLDWDSPLHF. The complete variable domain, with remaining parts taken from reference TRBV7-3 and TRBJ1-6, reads GAGVSQTPSNKVTEKGKYVELRCDPISGHTALYWYRQSLGQGPEFLIYFQGTGAADDSGLPNDRFFAVRPEGSVSTLKIQRTERGDSAVYLCASSLDWDSPLHFGNGTRLTVT.

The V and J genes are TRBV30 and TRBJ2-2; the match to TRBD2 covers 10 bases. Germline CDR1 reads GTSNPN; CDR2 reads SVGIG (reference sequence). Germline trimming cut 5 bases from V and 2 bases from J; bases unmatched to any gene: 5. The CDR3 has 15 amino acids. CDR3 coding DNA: TGTGCCTGGGCCAGACTAGCGGGTAACACCGGGGAGCTGTTTTTT. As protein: CAWARLAGNTGELFF.

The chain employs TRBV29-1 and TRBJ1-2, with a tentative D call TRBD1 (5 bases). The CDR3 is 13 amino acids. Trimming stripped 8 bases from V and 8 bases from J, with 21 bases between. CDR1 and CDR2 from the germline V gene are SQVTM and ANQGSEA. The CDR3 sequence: CSLPPHRTDGYTF. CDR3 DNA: TGCAGCCTTCCACCGCACAGGACGGACGGCTACACCTTC.